A single sample is the source of the 28 T cell receptor beta chains below, sequenced in a study of cytomegalovirus exposure and HLA in healthy donors. This PCR relied on a set of 60 Vbeta primers and 13 Jbeta primers. Clones were sequenced by immunoSEQ multiplex PCR, and TCRdb holds only the in-frame ones, with some missing. The table includes 90,000 to 150,000 clones, about 81% detected once. The sample taken for sequencing was PBMCs. These receptors were obtained from a woman aged 40 to 50 in good health and CMV-seropositive.

The chain recombines TRBV28 with TRBJ2-2; possible D gene TRBD1, 5 bases. The CDR3 extends over 16 amino acids. Trimming removed 10 bases at V and 4 bases at J, with 22 bases between. The germline CDR1 and CDR2 sequences are MDHEN and SYDVKM. The CDR3 DNA reads as TGTGCCACCGACGTGGGGTCCTGGACACTCACCGGGGAGCTGTTTTTT. It encodes CATDVGSWTLTGELFF.

This clone has only one observation. The gene calls are TRBV7-6 and TRBJ2-5; 7 bases fit TRBD2. In germline, CDR1 is SGHVS, CDR2 FNYEAQ. The CDR3 loop spans 17 amino acids. V shed 1 base, J shed 5 bases, and the junction held 13 bases outside the gene matches. In DNA form, the CDR3 reads TGTGCCAGCAGCTTAGGAGTAGGGGCGGGAGTCCAGGAGACCCAGTACTTC. It specifies CASSLGVGAGVQETQYF.

This chain uses TRBV4-3 with TRBJ2-1; TRBD2 matches at 7 bases. Per germline, CDR1 LGHNA and CDR2 YSLEER. V lost 0 bases and J lost 3; bases outside the gene matches: 5. The CDR3 has 16 amino acids. CDR3 in amino acids: CASSQELGGSYNEQFF. The CDR3, as DNA: TGCGCCAGCAGCCAAGAATTAGGCGGGAGCTACAATGAGCAGTTCTTC.

This chain links TRBV6-1 with TRBJ1-2; D not resolved. This CDR3 contains 12 residues. In germline, CDR1 is MNHNS, CDR2 SASEGT. V lost 10 bases and J lost 4, with 13 bases in between. The CDR3 DNA reads as TGTGCCACCACGCACAGCTCCTATGGCTACACCTTC. Its translation is CATTHSSYGYTF.

The rearrangement links TRBV7-2 to TRBJ1-2, with D unclear. The CDR3 is made up of 18 amino acids. In germline, CDR1 is SGHTA, CDR2 FQGNSA. The germline V and J ends were trimmed by 5 bases and 1 base, with 23 bases remaining between them. CDR3 sequence: CASSLGNPMGPFNYGYTF. In DNA, the CDR3 is TGTGCCAGCAGCCTAGGTAACCCGATGGGCCCATTTAACTATGGCTACACCTTC.

The chain has TRBV15 and TRBJ1-1; D gene uncertain. Germline CDR1 LNHNV, CDR2 YYDKDF (reference sequence). V lost 0 bases, J lost 6 bases, and 8 bases lay in between. The CDR3 loop spans 13 amino acids. The chain's CDR3 is CATSRDRPAEAFF. DNA of the CDR3: TGTGCCACCAGCAGAGACAGGCCCGCTGAAGCTTTCTTT.

This chain links TRBV9 with TRBJ1-1, with 8 bases matching TRBD1. The germline V gene has CDR1 SGDLS and CDR2 YYNGEE. V was pared by 4 bases and J by 7 bases, with 3 bases of the junction left unmatched. The CDR3 length is 12 residues. The CDR3 spells CASSPGTGEAFF. DNA of the CDR3: TGTGCCAGCAGCCCGGGGACAGGTGAAGCTTTCTTT. Full variable domain (rest looked up from reference TRBV9 and TRBJ1-1): DSGVTQTPKHLITATGQRVTLRCSPRSGDLSVYWYQQSLDQGLQFLIQYYNGEERAKGNILERFSAQQFPDLHSELNLSSLELGDSALYFCASSPGTGEAFFGQGTRLTVV.

This chain uses TRBV30 with TRBJ1-2; D perhaps matches TRBD1 (5 bases). The CDR3 covers 14 residues. The germline V gene has CDR1 GTSNPN and CDR2 SVGIG (reference sequence). Trimming removed 3 bases from V and 5 bases from J, with 16 bases in between. The CDR3 here is CAWRMAGLRYGYTF. The CDR3 DNA follows: TGTGCCTGGAGGATGGCAGGGCTTAGGTATGGCTACACCTTC.

This clone appeared once. CDR3 residues: CASSQVLWGGSEAFF. In nucleotides, the CDR3 is TGTGCCAGCAGCCAAGTATTGTGGGGAGGTTCTGAAGCTTTCTTT. This chain uses TRBV14 with TRBJ1-1; no definite D call. Per the germline V gene, CDR1 is SGHDN and CDR2 is FVKESK. Trimming removed 1 base at V and 6 bases at J, with 15 bases between. The CDR3 is 15 residues long.

The chain is built from TRBV7-6 and TRBJ2-1; 7 bases are shared with TRBD2. Germline CDR1 and CDR2: SGHVS and FNYEAQ. Trimming at V came to 2 bases and at J to 6 bases, leaving 10 bases not matched to a gene. This CDR3 comprises 16 residues. The CDR3 loop reads CASSLTTSRGPNEQFF. The DNA of the CDR3 is TGTGCCAGCAGCTTAACGACTAGCCGGGGACCCAATGAGCAGTTCTTC.

This chain uses TRBV10-3 with TRBJ2-5; a possible D gene is TRBD1 (6 bases). Trimming removed 3 bases from V and 6 bases from J, with 14 bases in between. The CDR3 is 14 amino acids. CDR1 is ENHRY and CDR2 is SYGVKD in the germline V gene. This chain's CDR3 is CAISDWDTHQTQYF. The CDR3 DNA sequence: TGTGCCATCAGTGATTGGGACACCCATCAGACCCAGTACTTC.

Worth noting for this clone: It is likely a read error, because the conserved phenylalanine at the end of the CDR3 is missing. Because the CDR3's place on the DNA is in doubt, the DNA is left out and the CDR3 is given as listed by TCRdb. This chain links TRBV6-6 with TRBJ1-4. CDR1 is MNHNY and CDR2 is SVGAGI in the germline V gene (reference sequence). The CDR3 spans 12 amino acids, including both terminal residues. CDR3 residues: CASSYPPDEGIV.

The chain is built from TRBV7-2 and TRBJ1-1; TRBD1 is a possible D gene (6 bases). Germline V lookup: CDR1 SGHTA, CDR2 FQGNSA. V lost 5 bases and J 0 bases, leaving 10 bases between the germline ends. The CDR3 is 14 amino acids. The CDR3 sequence is CASSPAGVNTEAFF. In DNA form, the CDR3 reads TGTGCCAGCAGCCCCGCAGGGGTGAACACTGAAGCTTTCTTT.

This chain joins TRBV9 and TRBJ2-1; TRBD1 matches at 7 bases. CDR1 SGDLS and CDR2 YYNGEE come from the germline V gene. Germline trimming cut 5 bases from V and 0 bases from J; bases unmatched to any gene: 5. The CDR3 is 15 amino acids. The CDR3 DNA follows: TGTGCCAGCAGTGGGGACAGTCTCTCCTACAATGAGCAGTTCTTC. Protein: CASSGDSLSYNEQFF.

This clone has more than one count but fewer than ten. V is TRBV7-2 and J is TRBJ2-1; 9 bases align to TRBD2. Germline V CDR1 and CDR2: SGHTA, FQGNSA. The CDR3 covers 15 residues. V gave up 2 bases and J gave up 7 bases; unmatched junction bases: 6. The CDR3 DNA reads TGTGCCAGCAGCTTAACTAGCGGGTCCGGAAATGAGCAGTTCTTC. As protein: CASSLTSGSGNEQFF.

The J gene is TRBJ2-3, the V gene TRBV11-2; 8 positions agree with TRBD1. Germline V gives CDR1 SGHAT, CDR2 FQNNGV. The CDR3 has 17 amino acids. The J segment lost 7 bases and the V segment lost 1 base, leaving 13 bases of the junction unmatched. The CDR3 is CASSLGLRDRFGNTQYF. CDR3 sequence (DNA): TGTGCCAGCAGCTTAGGTCTGCGGGACAGGTTCGGGAATACGCAGTATTTT.

The rearrangement uses TRBV29-1 and TRBJ2-7; 9 bases line up with TRBD1. The V gene's germline CDR1 is SQVTM and CDR2 ANQGSEA. The CDR3 sequence is 14 residues long. J was trimmed by 1 base and V by 4 bases; bases with no gene match: 5. The CDR3 reads CSVGGTGWSYEQYF. The CDR3, as DNA: TGCAGCGTTGGCGGGACAGGGTGGTCCTACGAGCAGTACTTC.

The chain couples TRBV13 to TRBJ1-2, with 10 positions matching TRBD1. The V and J ends lost 3 bases and 10 bases, in that order; junction bases with no gene match: 8. CDR1 and CDR2 from the germline V gene are PRHDT and FYEKMQ (reference sequence). This CDR3 is 14 amino acids long. The CDR3 is CASSFGDRGGDYTF. The CDR3 nucleotides are TGTGCCAGCAGCTTCGGGGACAGGGGAGGTGACTACACCTTC.

V is TRBV28 and J is TRBJ1-4; D not resolved. V was shortened by 5 bases and J by 0 bases, with 13 bases between the two germline ends. Germline V CDR1 and CDR2: MDHEN, SYDVKM. The CDR3 totals 16 residues. The DNA for the CDR3 is TGTGCCAGCAGTGCAGACGAGGATTCAACTAATGAAAAACTGTTTTTT. It encodes CASSADEDSTNEKLFF. The complete variable domain, with remaining parts taken from reference TRBV28 and TRBJ1-4, reads DVKVTQSSRYLVKRTGEKVFLECVQDMDHENMFWYRQDPGLGLRLIYFSYDVKMKEKGDIPEGYSVSREKKERFSLILESASTNQTSMYLCASSADEDSTNEKLFFGSGTQLSVL.

The chain combines TRBV7-9 with TRBJ2-3; 8 bases are a match to TRBD2. This CDR3 has 15 amino acids. J lost 4 bases, V lost 1 base, and 4 bases had no gene match. Germline V lookup: CDR1 SEHNR, CDR2 FQNEAQ (reference sequence). The DNA of the CDR3 is TGTGCCAGCAGCTTAGGCGGGGGGATCGCAGATACGCAGTATTTT. Translated: CASSLGGGIADTQYF.

The gene calls are TRBV2 and TRBJ2-3; a weak D match, TRBD2 (5 bases). Trimming cost V 4 bases and J 0 bases, with 11 bases left between them. CDR3 length: 15 amino acids. The germline V gene encodes CDR1 SNHLY and CDR2 FYNNEI. The CDR3 here is CASSGLASSTDTQYF. The CDR3 DNA is TGTGCCAGCAGTGGCCTAGCTTCTAGCACAGATACGCAGTATTTT. Combining the CDR3 with reference TRBV2 and TRBJ2-3 gives the whole variable domain EPEVTQTPSHQVTQMGQEVILRCVPISNHLYFYWYRQILGQKVEFLVSFYNNEISEKSEIFDDQFSVERPDGSNFTLKIRSTKLEDSAMYFCASSGLASSTDTQYFGPGTRLTVL.

The chain carries TRBV4-2 and TRBJ1-6; no reliable D call. The CDR3 spans 15 residues. Germline-derived CDR1 and CDR2 are LGHNA and YNFKEQ. Trimming left V 3 bases short and J 5 bases short, with 11 bases between. The CDR3 is CASSHLEGDNSPLHF. CDR3 sequence (DNA): TGTGCCAGCAGCCACTTGGAAGGAGATAATTCACCCCTCCACTTT.

The chain joins TRBV6-5 to TRBJ2-7; 7 bases align to TRBD1. The V gene end was trimmed by 7 bases and the J gene end by 6 bases; junction bases not matched to a gene: 9. CDR1 is MNHEY and CDR2 is SVGAGI in the germline V gene. CDR3 size: 13 residues. The CDR3 spells CASMTGYNREQYF. In DNA, the CDR3 is TGTGCCAGCATGACAGGGTACAATCGCGAGCAGTACTTC.

The chain combines TRBV4-3 with TRBJ1-1; 8 bases map to TRBD1. CDR3 size: 15 residues. Germline assignment: CDR1 LGHNA and CDR2 YSLEER. Trimming removed 3 bases from V and 4 bases from J; junction bases left unmatched: 7. CDR3 loop: CASSQADRASTEAFF. The CDR3 bases are TGCGCCAGCAGCCAGGCGGACAGGGCATCCACTGAAGCTTTCTTT.

The V call is TRBV4-3, the J call TRBJ1-2; D perhaps matches TRBD1 (6 bases). The V end lost 4 bases, the J end lost 5 bases, and 20 bases lay between the germline ends. Germline V lookup: CDR1 LGHNA, CDR2 YSLEER. The CDR3 has 16 residues. The CDR3 protein is CASSLVTGSLGYGYTF. The CDR3 DNA reads as TGCGCCAGCAGCCTCGTGACAGGCAGCCTAGGGTATGGCTACACCTTC.

This chain joins TRBV11-2 and TRBJ2-7; 9 nucleotides match TRBD1. The trim removed 1 base at V and 3 bases at J, leaving 4 bases unmatched. The CDR3 runs 15 residues. The germline V gene encodes CDR1 SGHAT and CDR2 FQNNGV. The CDR3 DNA follows: TGTGCCAGCAGCTTAGGGACAGGGGCTGGCTACGAGCAGTACTTC. Translation: CASSLGTGAGYEQYF.

The chain recombines TRBV7-6 with TRBJ2-3, with 12 positions matching TRBD2. The CDR3 runs 19 residues. Germline CDR1 and CDR2: SGHVS and FNYEAQ. The V and J ends lost 5 bases and 2 bases, in that order; junction bases with no gene match: 14. The CDR3 DNA reads as TGTGCCAGCAGCCCCCTAGTAGCTAGCGGGGGGGGACTCACAGATACGCAGTATTTT. Its translation: CASSPLVASGGGLTDTQYF.

The chain joins TRBV28 to TRBJ2-5; weak D call: TRBD1 (5 bases). The germline V gene has CDR1 MDHEN and CDR2 SYDVKM. CDR3 length equals 14 residues. V was trimmed by 7 bases and J by 2 bases, leaving 14 bases between them. Written as DNA, the CDR3 is TGTGCCAGCACTCTTAAGGGGTGGCAAGAGACCCAGTACTTC. This sequence encodes CASTLKGWQETQYF.